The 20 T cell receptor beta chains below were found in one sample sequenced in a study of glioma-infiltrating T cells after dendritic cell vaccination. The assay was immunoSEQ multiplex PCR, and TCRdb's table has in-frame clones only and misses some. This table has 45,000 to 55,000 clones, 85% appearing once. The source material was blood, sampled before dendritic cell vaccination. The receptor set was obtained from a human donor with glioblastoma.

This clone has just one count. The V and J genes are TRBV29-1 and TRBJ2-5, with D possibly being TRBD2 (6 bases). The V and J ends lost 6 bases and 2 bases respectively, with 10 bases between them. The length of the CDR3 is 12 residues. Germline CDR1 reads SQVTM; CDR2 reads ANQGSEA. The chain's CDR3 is CSVDGRQETQYF. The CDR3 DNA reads TGCAGCGTCGACGGGAGACAAGAGACCCAGTACTTC.

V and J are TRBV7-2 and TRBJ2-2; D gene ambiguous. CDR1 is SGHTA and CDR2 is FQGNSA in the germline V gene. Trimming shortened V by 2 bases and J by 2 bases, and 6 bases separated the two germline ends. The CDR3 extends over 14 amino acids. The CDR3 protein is CASSLRSNTGELFF. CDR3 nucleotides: TGTGCCAGCAGCTTACGGAGTAACACCGGGGAGCTGTTTTTT. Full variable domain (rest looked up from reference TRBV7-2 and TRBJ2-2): GAGVSQSPSNKVTEKGKDVELRCDPISGHTALYWYRQSLGQGLEFLIYFQGNSAPDKSGLPSDRFSAERTGGSVSTLTIQRTQQEDSAVYLCASSLRSNTGELFFGEGSRLTVL.

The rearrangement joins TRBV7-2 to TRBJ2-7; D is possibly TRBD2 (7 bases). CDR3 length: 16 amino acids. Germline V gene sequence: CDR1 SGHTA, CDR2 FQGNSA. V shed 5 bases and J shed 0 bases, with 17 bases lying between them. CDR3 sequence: CASSAQGRAASYEQYF. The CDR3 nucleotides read TGTGCCAGCAGCGCCCAGGGGAGGGCGGCCTCCTACGAGCAGTACTTC. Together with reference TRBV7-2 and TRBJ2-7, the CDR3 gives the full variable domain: GAGVSQSPSNKVTEKGKDVELRCDPISGHTALYWYRQSLGQGLEFLIYFQGNSAPDKSGLPSDRFSAERTGGSVSTLTIQRTQQEDSAVYLCASSAQGRAASYEQYFGPGTRLTVT.

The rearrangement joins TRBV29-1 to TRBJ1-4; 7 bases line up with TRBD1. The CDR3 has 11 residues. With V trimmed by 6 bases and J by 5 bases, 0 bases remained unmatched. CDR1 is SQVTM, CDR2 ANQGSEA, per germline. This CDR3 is CSVQGNEKLFF. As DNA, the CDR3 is TGCAGCGTACAGGGGAATGAAAAACTGTTTTTT.

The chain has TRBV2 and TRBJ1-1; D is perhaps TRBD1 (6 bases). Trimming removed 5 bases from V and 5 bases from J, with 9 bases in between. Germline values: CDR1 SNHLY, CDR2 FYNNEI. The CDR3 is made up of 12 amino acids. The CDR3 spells CASSTGRTEAFF. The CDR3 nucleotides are TGTGCCAGCAGTACAGGGCGGACTGAAGCTTTCTTT.

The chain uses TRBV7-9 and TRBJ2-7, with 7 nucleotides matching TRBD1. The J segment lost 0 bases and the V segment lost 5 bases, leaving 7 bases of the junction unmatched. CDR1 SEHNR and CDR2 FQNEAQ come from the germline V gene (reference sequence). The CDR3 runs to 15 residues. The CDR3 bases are TGTGCCAGCAGCAGGGGACAGAAGAACTCCTACGAGCAGTACTTC. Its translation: CASSRGQKNSYEQYF.

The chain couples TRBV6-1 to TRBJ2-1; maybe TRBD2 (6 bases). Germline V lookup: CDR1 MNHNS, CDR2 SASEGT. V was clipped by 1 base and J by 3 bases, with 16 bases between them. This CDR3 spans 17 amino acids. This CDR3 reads CASSEGGGVTYYNEQFF. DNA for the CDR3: TGTGCCAGCAGTGAAGGTGGAGGGGTCACTTACTACAATGAGCAGTTCTTC.

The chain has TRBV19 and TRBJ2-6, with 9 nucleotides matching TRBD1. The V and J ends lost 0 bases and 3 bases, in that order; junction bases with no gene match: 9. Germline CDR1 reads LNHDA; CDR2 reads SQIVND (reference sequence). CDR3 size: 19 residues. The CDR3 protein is CASSIDLWDRVNGANVLTF. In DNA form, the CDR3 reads TGTGCCAGTAGTATAGATCTATGGGACAGGGTAAATGGGGCCAACGTCCTGACTTTC.

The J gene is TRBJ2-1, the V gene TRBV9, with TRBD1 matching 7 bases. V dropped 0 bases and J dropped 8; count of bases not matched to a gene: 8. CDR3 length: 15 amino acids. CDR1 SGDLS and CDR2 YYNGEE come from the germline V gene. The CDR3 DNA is TGTGCCAGCAGCGTAGGTGTAGGGGGCATTGATGAGCAGTTCTTC. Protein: CASSVGVGGIDEQFF. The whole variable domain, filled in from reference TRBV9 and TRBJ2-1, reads DSGVTQTPKHLITATGQRVTLRCSPRSGDLSVYWYQQSLDQGLQFLIQYYNGEERAKGNILERFSAQQFPDLHSELNLSSLELGDSALYFCASSVGVGGIDEQFFGPGTRLTVL.

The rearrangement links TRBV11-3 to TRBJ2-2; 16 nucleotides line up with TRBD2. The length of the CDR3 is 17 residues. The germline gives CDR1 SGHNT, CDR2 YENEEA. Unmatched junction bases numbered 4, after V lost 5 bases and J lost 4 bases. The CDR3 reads CASSPGTSGGATGELFF. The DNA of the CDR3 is TGTGCCAGCAGCCCCGGGACTAGCGGGGGGGCCACCGGGGAGCTGTTTTTT.

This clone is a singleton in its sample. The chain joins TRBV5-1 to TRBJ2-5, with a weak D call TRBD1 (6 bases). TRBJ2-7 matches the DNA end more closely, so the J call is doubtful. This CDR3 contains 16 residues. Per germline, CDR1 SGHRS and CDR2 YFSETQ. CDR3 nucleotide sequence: TGCGCCAGCAGACGTAGCCCCACAGGGAGCTCCTACGAGCAGTACTTC. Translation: CASRRSPTGSSYEQYF.

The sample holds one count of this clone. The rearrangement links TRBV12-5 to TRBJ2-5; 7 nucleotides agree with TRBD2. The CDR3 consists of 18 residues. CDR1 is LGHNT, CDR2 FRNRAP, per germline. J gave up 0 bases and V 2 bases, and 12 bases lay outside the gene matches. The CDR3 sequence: CASGLPRPSGLNQETQYF. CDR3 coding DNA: TGTGCTAGTGGTTTGCCCCGCCCTAGCGGCCTTAACCAAGAGACCCAGTACTTC.

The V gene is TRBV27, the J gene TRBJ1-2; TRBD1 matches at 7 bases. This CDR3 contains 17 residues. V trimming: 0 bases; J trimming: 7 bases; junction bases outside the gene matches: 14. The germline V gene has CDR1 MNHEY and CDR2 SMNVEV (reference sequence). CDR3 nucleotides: TGTGCCAGCAGTTTATCCGTCGGTTGGGCAGGGGGAGGTGGCTACACCTTC. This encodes CASSLSVGWAGGGGYTF.

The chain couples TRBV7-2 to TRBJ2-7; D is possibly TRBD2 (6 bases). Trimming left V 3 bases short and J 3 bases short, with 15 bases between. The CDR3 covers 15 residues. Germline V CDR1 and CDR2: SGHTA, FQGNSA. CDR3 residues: CASSFRPSARYEQYF. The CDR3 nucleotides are TGTGCCAGCAGCTTTCGACCTAGCGCTCGCTACGAGCAGTACTTC.

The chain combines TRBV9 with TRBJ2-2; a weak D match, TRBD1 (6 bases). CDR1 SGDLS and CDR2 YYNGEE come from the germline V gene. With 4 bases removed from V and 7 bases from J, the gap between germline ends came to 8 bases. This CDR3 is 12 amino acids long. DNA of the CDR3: TGTGCCAGCAGCAGCAGGGGCGGGGAGCTGTTTTTT. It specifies CASSSRGGELFF.

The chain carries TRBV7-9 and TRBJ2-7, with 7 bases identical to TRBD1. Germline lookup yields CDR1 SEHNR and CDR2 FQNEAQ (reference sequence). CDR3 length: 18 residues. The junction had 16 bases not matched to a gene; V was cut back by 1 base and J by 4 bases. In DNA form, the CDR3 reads TGTGCCAGCAGCTTAGTGGGCCCGCCAGGACAGGTTCCTTACGAGCAGTACTTC. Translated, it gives CASSLVGPPGQVPYEQYF.

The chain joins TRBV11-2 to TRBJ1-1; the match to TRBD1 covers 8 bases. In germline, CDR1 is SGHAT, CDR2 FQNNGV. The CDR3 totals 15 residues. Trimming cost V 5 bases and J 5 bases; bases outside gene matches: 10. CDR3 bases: TGTGCCAGCAGCCTGGACAGGGTTTCGCGAACTGAAGCTTTCTTT. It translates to CASSLDRVSRTEAFF.

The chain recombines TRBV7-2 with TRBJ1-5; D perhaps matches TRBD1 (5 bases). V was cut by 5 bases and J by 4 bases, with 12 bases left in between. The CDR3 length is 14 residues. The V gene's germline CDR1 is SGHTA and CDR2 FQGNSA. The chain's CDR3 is CASSPYGANQPQHF. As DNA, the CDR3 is TGTGCCAGCAGCCCCTATGGGGCGAATCAGCCCCAGCATTTT.

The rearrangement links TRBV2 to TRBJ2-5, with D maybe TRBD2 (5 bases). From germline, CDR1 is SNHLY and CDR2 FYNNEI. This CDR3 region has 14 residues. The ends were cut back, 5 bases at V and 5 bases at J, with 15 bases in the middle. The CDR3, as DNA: TGTGCCAGCAGTTTTCAAGCGAGAGGGGAGACCCAGTACTTC. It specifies CASSFQARGETQYF.

CDR3 DNA: TGCGCCAGCAGCTTGGAAGGGGGCTCCCGGACCGATGGGACCCAGTACTTC. This encodes CASSLEGGSRTDGTQYF. This chain links TRBV5-1 with TRBJ2-5, with 7 positions matching TRBD1. The CDR3 is 17 residues long. V lost 0 bases to trimming and J lost 7 bases; unmatched junction nucleotides: 15. Germline assignment: CDR1 SGHRS and CDR2 YFSETQ.